A single sample is the source of the 18 T cell receptor beta chains below, sequenced in a study of regulatory T cells in long-lasting Graves disease. With iRepertoire HTBI primers and Arm-PCR of CDR3 regions, TCR beta libraries were built. TCRdb itself ran the multiplex PCR reads through MiXCR, one entry per CDR3 protein. The data contain 500,000 to 700,000 distinct CDR3 sequences, around 32% of them singletons. Noted time point: persistent/refractory GD, antithyroid drugs over 5 years with positive TRAb. TCR sequences were obtained from RNA taken from PBMCs. The material was peripheral blood mononuclear cells (PBMCs), obtained when the disease was refractory, from a patient treated with antithyroid drugs. The receptors come from a female donor with Graves disease.

This chain links TRBV4-1 with TRBJ2-7, with D perhaps matching TRBD1 or TRBD2 (5 bases each). This CDR3 comprises 20 residues. V was clipped by 0 bases and J by 6 bases, with 30 bases between them. Looked up from germline, CDR1 is MGHRA and CDR2 is YSYEKL. Here the CDR3 DNA reads TGCGCCAGCAGCCAAGATCGGGACCGCTCATTTGGGGCTTTCGGAACCGAGCAGTACTTC. This codes for CASSQDRDRSFGAFGTEQYF.

This clonotype appeared a few times. This chain uses TRBV20-1 with TRBJ1-5; 10 bases are shared with TRBD1. Germline CDR1 reads DFQATT; CDR2 reads SNEGSKA (reference sequence). The CDR3 has 14 residues. J lost 3 bases, V lost 3 bases, and 2 bases had no gene match. CDR3 nucleotide sequence: TGCAGTGCTAGGGGACAGGGGTTCAATCAGCCCCAGCATTTT. Translating gives CSARGQGFNQPQHF.

This clonotype was seen a handful of times. As DNA, the CDR3 is TGTGCCAGCAGCTCGGACTGGATGAACACCGGGGAGCTGTTTTTT. Protein sequence: CASSSDWMNTGELFF. This chain connects TRBV7-2 to TRBJ2-2, with D possibly TRBD2 on 5 matching bases. CDR1 is SGHTA and CDR2 is FQGNSA in the germline V gene. Trimming pared 4 bases from V and 1 base from J, leaving 10 bases between. The CDR3 covers 15 residues. Supplemented by reference TRBV7-2 and TRBJ2-2, the full variable domain reads GAGVSQSPSNKVTEKGKDVELRCDPISGHTALYWYRQSLGQGLEFLIYFQGNSAPDKSGLPSDRFSAERTGGSVSTLTIQRTQQEDSAVYLCASSSDWMNTGELFFGEGSRLTVL.

This clonotype has only a few counts. The genes are TRBV6-1 and TRBJ1-3; no clear D gene. The germline gives CDR1 MNHNS, CDR2 SASEGT. V was clipped by 7 bases and J by 2 bases, with 3 bases between them. The CDR3 is 11 residues long. CDR3 bases: TGTGCCAGCATGACTGGAAACACCATATATTTT. Protein sequence: CASMTGNTIYF.

This clonotype was counted a few times. This chain connects TRBV5-1 to TRBJ1-1; D gene ambiguous. The CDR3 covers 17 residues. Between the trimmed V and J ends, which lost 2 bases and 1 base, there was a span of 18 bases. Germline values: CDR1 SGHRS, CDR2 YFSETQ. CDR3 coding DNA: TGCGCCAGCAGCTTACCCTCCTCCCCCACCAGGAACACTGAAGCTTTCTTT. Translating it yields CASSLPSSPTRNTEAFF. Full variable domain (outside the CDR3, taken from reference TRBV5-1 and TRBJ1-1): KAGVTQTPRYLIKTRGQQVTLSCSPISGHRSVSWYQQTPGQGLQFLFEYFSETQRNKGNFPGRFSGRQFSNSRSEMNVSTLELGDSALYLCASSLPSSPTRNTEAFFGQGTRLTVV.

This clonotype showed up just a few times. The J gene is TRBJ1-1, the V gene TRBV7-6, with 9 bases matching TRBD1. This CDR3 is 16 amino acids long. Germline values: CDR1 SGHVS, CDR2 FNYEAQ. Losses at the gene ends were 0 bases for V and 1 base for J; bases not matched to a gene: 3. The CDR3 DNA reads TGTGCCAGCAGCTTAGCGCCGGGACAGGGGAACACTGAAGCTTTCTTT. Protein: CASSLAPGQGNTEAFF. The full variable domain, in which reference TRBV7-6 and TRBJ1-1 provide the parts outside the CDR3, is GAGVSQSPRYKVTKRGQDVALRCDPISGHVSLYWYRQALGQGPEFLTYFNYEAQQDKSGLPNDRFSAERPEGSISTLTIQRTEQRDSAMYRCASSLAPGQGNTEAFFGQGTRLTVV.

The sample holds one count of this clonotype. The gene calls are TRBV3-1 and TRBJ2-2; D perhaps matches TRBD1 (6 bases). Germline V gives CDR1 LGHDT, CDR2 YNNKEL (reference sequence). Trimming pared 4 bases from V and 4 bases from J, leaving 7 bases between. The CDR3 runs 13 residues. The CDR3 here is CASSRGPTGELFF. Written as DNA, the CDR3 is TGTGCCAGCAGCCGGGGGCCCACCGGGGAGCTGTTTTTT.

This rearrangement joins TRBV5-1 to TRBJ2-7, with a possible D match to TRBD2 (5 bases). The CDR3 length is 13 residues. Trimming pared 0 bases from V and 7 bases from J, leaving 11 bases between. Germline V gives CDR1 SGHRS, CDR2 YFSETQ. The DNA of the CDR3 is TGCGCCAGCAGCTTGGCCAAGTGGGAGGAGCAGTACTTC. The encoded protein is CASSLAKWEEQYF.

This chain joins TRBV12-3 or TRBV12-4 and TRBJ2-2; 13 positions agree with TRBD2. The J segment lost 4 bases and the V segment lost 8 bases, leaving 4 bases of the junction unmatched. CDR3 length: 15 residues. CDR3 protein: CASVGTSGTTGELFF. CDR3 sequence (DNA): TGTGCCAGCGTCGGGACTAGCGGGACCACCGGGGAGCTGTTTTTT.

The gene calls are TRBV24-1 and TRBJ1-1; D is unresolved. The CDR3 runs 12 residues. Germline V gives CDR1 KGHDR, CDR2 SFDVKD. Trimming left V 4 bases short and J 5 bases short, with 7 bases between. The CDR3 spells CATSDPDTEAFF. In nucleotides, the CDR3 is TGTGCCACCAGTGACCCAGATACTGAAGCTTTCTTT.

Many counts were recorded for this clonotype. V is TRBV28 and J is TRBJ1-2, with D possibly TRBD1 on 6 matching bases. Trimming took 3 bases from V and 1 from J, leaving 12 bases between them. Germline lookup yields CDR1 MDHEN and CDR2 SYDVKM. The CDR3 is made up of 15 amino acids. The CDR3 is CASSLEGVRNYGYTF. CDR3 coding DNA: TGTGCCAGCAGTTTGGAGGGGGTACGTAACTATGGCTACACCTTC.

This clonotype occurred a few times. The rearrangement joins TRBV7-3 to TRBJ2-2; D is possibly TRBD2 (6 bases). Trimming took 5 bases from V and 6 from J, leaving 13 bases between them. The CDR3 totals 14 residues. Germline assignment: CDR1 SGHTA and CDR2 FQGTGA. CDR3 region: CASSPATRAGELFF. DNA for the CDR3: TGTGCCAGCAGCCCAGCGACTAGGGCCGGGGAGCTGTTTTTT. The variable domain in full, with the rest retrieved from reference TRBV7-3 and TRBJ2-2, is GAGVSQTPSNKVTEKGKYVELRCDPISGHTALYWYRQSLGQGPEFLIYFQGTGAADDSGLPNDRFFAVRPEGSVSTLKIQRTERGDSAVYLCASSPATRAGELFFGEGSRLTVL.

The gene calls are TRBV5-1 and TRBJ1-1; D unresolved. The V and J ends lost 0 bases and 1 base respectively, with 13 bases between them. Germline CDR1 is SGHRS and CDR2 is YFSETQ. The CDR3 sequence is 16 residues long. In DNA, the CDR3 is TGCGCCAGCAGCTTGGCTTGGGCCTCGGGGAACACTGAAGCTTTCTTT. Translating it yields CASSLAWASGNTEAFF.

This clonotype was counted at least ten times. A read error may account for a junction end that differs from germline. The chain links TRBV5-1 to TRBJ1-1; D may be TRBD1 (6 bases). Germline assignment: CDR1 SGHRS and CDR2 YFSETQ. The CDR3 totals 13 residues. The CDR3 is CASSLQGNTEAFF. The CDR3 DNA reads TGTGCCAGCAGCTTACAGGGGAACACTGAAGCTTTCTTT.

The genes are TRBV19 and TRBJ1-1; maybe TRBD1 (6 bases). Germline CDR1 reads LNHDA; CDR2 reads SQIVND (reference sequence). With 7 bases removed from V and 5 bases from J, the gap between germline ends came to 17 bases. The CDR3 is 14 residues long. CDR3 in amino acids: CASTPGGAWTEAFF. CDR3 bases: TGTGCCAGTACTCCGGGGGGGGCTTGGACTGAAGCTTTCTTT.

V usage is TRBV5-1 and J usage is TRBJ1-6; 10 bases map to TRBD1. CDR1 is SGHRS and CDR2 is YFSETQ in the germline V gene. The CDR3 runs 15 residues. The junction had 4 bases not matched to a gene; V was cut back by 4 bases and J by 6 bases. CDR3 region: CASSPDRGANSPLHF. The CDR3 region has the DNA TGCGCCAGCAGCCCGGACAGGGGGGCTAATTCACCCCTCCACTTT.

The CDR3 coding sequence is TGCGCCAGCAGCCCACAGGGGAGGGCAACGAACACTGAAGCTTTCTTT. As protein: CASSPQGRATNTEAFF. The chain uses TRBV10-1 and TRBJ1-1; 7 bases map to TRBD1. V lost 6 bases and J lost 1; bases outside the gene matches: 11. CDR1 is WNHNN and CDR2 is SYGVQD in the germline V gene (reference sequence). The CDR3 contains 16 residues.

The table lists this clonotype with a few counts. The rearrangement joins TRBV11-2 to TRBJ2-7, with D uncertain. This CDR3 has 15 amino acids. Looked up from germline, CDR1 is SGHAT and CDR2 is FQNNGV. V shed 0 bases and J shed 0 bases, with 9 bases lying between them. The CDR3 nucleotides read TGTGCCAGCAGCTTAGATCTTTTACTCTCCTACGAGCAGTACTTC. This gives the protein CASSLDLLLSYEQYF.